The rows below give T cell receptor beta chains drawn from one sample of a study of blood T cells in healthy people across ages. TCRdb called the 5' RACE reads again in MiXCR, with one record for every CDR3 protein. The data hold about 800,000 distinct CDR3 sequences, with about half observed a single time. Specimen: blood. The receptor source for this set is an elderly man in good health. Both conserved end residues are part of each CDR3. Fields, in order: J gene, D gene, V gene, clone size, CDR3 protein, CDR3 DNA. The D gene is left open where the match is weak. Clone size is not always given. Where it is, it says once, few, many or a class for expanded clones.

j_call: TRBJ2-7; d_call: -; v_call: TRBV5-1; clone_size: -; cdr3_aa: CASRSRSYEQYF; cdr3_nt: TGCGCCAGCAGGTCTCGGTCGTACGAGCAGTACTTC
j_call: TRBJ2-7; d_call: -; v_call: TRBV18; clone_size: many; cdr3_aa: CASSPPTQMPTQQYF; cdr3_nt: TGTGCCAGCTCACCACCGACACAGATGCCTACGCAGCAGTACTTC
j_call: TRBJ2-1; d_call: TRBD2; v_call: TRBV5-1; clone_size: -; cdr3_aa: CASSISALAGAYNEQFF; cdr3_nt: TGCGCCAGCAGTATCTCCGCACTAGCGGGGGCCTACAATGAGCAGTTCTTC
j_call: TRBJ1-6; d_call: -; v_call: TRBV20-1; clone_size: few; cdr3_aa: CSARGGESNNSPLHF; cdr3_nt: TGCAGTGCTAGAGGAGGGGAGTCCAATAATTCACCCCTCCACTTT
j_call: TRBJ2-7; d_call: -; v_call: TRBV2; clone_size: -; cdr3_aa: CASLGDSSYNEQYF; cdr3_nt: TGTGCCAGCCTTGGGGATAGCTCCTACAATGAGCAGTACTTC
j_call: TRBJ2-2; d_call: -; v_call: TRBV7-3; clone_size: few; cdr3_aa: CASSPSTFTRAGELFF; cdr3_nt: TGTGCCAGCAGCCCTTCGACTTTTACTAGGGCGGGGGAGCTGTTTTTT
j_call: TRBJ2-3; d_call: -; v_call: TRBV12-3/TRBV12-4; clone_size: -; cdr3_aa: CASSRWEHMNTDTQYF; cdr3_nt: TGTGCCAGCAGTCGCTGGGAACACATGAACACAGATACGCAGTATTTT
j_call: TRBJ2-2; d_call: TRBD1; v_call: TRBV12-3/TRBV12-4; clone_size: -; cdr3_aa: CASGQGVNTGELFF; cdr3_nt: TGTGCCAGCGGGCAGGGGGTCAACACCGGGGAGCTGTTTTTT
j_call: TRBJ2-3; d_call: TRBD2; v_call: TRBV24-1; clone_size: -; cdr3_aa: CATSVAGITDTQYF; cdr3_nt: TGTGCCACCAGTGTAGCGGGGATCACAGATACGCAGTATTTT
j_call: TRBJ2-7; d_call: -; v_call: TRBV30; clone_size: few; cdr3_aa: CAWSVRRENEQYF; cdr3_nt: TGTGCCTGGAGTGTACGCAGGGAGAACGAGCAGTACTTC
j_call: TRBJ2-1; d_call: TRBD2; v_call: TRBV27; clone_size: few; cdr3_aa: CASSSISGGAYNEQFF; cdr3_nt: TGTGCCAGCAGTTCGATTAGCGGGGGCGCTTACAATGAGCAGTTCTTC
j_call: TRBJ2-7; d_call: TRBD1; v_call: TRBV12-3/TRBV12-4; clone_size: -; cdr3_aa: CASGTGFDEQYF; cdr3_nt: TGTGCCAGCGGGACAGGGTTCGACGAGCAGTACTTC
j_call: TRBJ2-3; d_call: TRBD2; v_call: TRBV25-1; clone_size: many; cdr3_aa: CASSRDYTDTQYF; cdr3_nt: TGTGCCAGCAGCCGGGACTACACAGATACGCAGTATTTT
j_call: TRBJ2-7; d_call: TRBD2; v_call: TRBV28; clone_size: -; cdr3_aa: CASRGLAEEGYEQYF; cdr3_nt: TGTGCCAGCAGGGGTCTAGCGGAGGAAGGATACGAGCAGTACTTC
j_call: TRBJ2-3; d_call: -; v_call: TRBV4-2; clone_size: few; cdr3_aa: CASSQVSWDSQDTQYF; cdr3_nt: TGTGCCAGCAGCCAAGTATCGTGGGACTCACAAGATACGCAGTATTTT
j_call: TRBJ1-2; d_call: -; v_call: TRBV7-2; clone_size: -; cdr3_aa: CASSLNRGVGCTF; cdr3_nt: TGTGCCAGCAGCTTAAATCGGGGGGTGGGCTGCACCTTC
j_call: TRBJ2-4; d_call: TRBD1; v_call: TRBV20-1; clone_size: -; cdr3_aa: CSARDGGRQGAKNIQYF; cdr3_nt: TGCAGTGCTAGAGATGGAGGGAGACAGGGGGCGAAAAACATTCAGTACTTC
j_call: TRBJ2-3; d_call: -; v_call: TRBV7-2; clone_size: -; cdr3_aa: CASSLRMGRTPDTQYF; cdr3_nt: TGTGCCAGCAGCTTACGAATGGGCAGAACCCCAGATACGCAGTATTTT
j_call: TRBJ1-4; d_call: -; v_call: TRBV7-8; clone_size: -; cdr3_aa: CASSSGGASEKLFF; cdr3_nt: TGTGCCAGCAGCTCGGGAGGGGCAAGCGAAAAACTGTTTTTT
j_call: TRBJ2-1; d_call: -; v_call: TRBV10-3; clone_size: many; cdr3_aa: CAISESSNNEQFF; cdr3_nt: TGTGCCATCAGTGAGTCGTCCAACAATGAGCAGTTCTTC
j_call: TRBJ2-7; d_call: -; v_call: TRBV9; clone_size: -; cdr3_aa: CASSTDNEQYF; cdr3_nt: TGTGCCAGCAGCACGGACAATGAGCAGTACTTC
j_call: TRBJ2-1; d_call: -; v_call: TRBV10-3; clone_size: few; cdr3_aa: CAISEQQGNEQFF; cdr3_nt: TGTGCCATCAGTGAGCAACAGGGAAACGAGCAGTTCTTC
j_call: TRBJ2-2; d_call: -; v_call: TRBV6-9; clone_size: -; cdr3_aa: CARDRAANTGELFF; cdr3_nt: TGTGCCAGAGACCGAGCAGCGAACACCGGGGAGCTGTTTTTT
j_call: TRBJ1-5; d_call: -; v_call: TRBV6-6; clone_size: few; cdr3_aa: CASSPGDLYSNQPQHF; cdr3_nt: TGTGCCAGCAGTCCAGGGGACCTTTATAGCAATCAGCCCCAGCATTTT
j_call: TRBJ1-5; d_call: -; v_call: TRBV6-2/TRBV6-3; clone_size: -; cdr3_aa: CASSYLDNSNQPQHF; cdr3_nt: TGTGCCAGCAGTTACTTGGATAATAGCAATCAGCCCCAGCATTTT
j_call: TRBJ2-3; d_call: -; v_call: TRBV28; clone_size: few; cdr3_aa: CASRYTEGRLDTQYF; cdr3_nt: TGTGCCAGCAGATATACGGAGGGCCGGTTAGATACGCAGTATTTT
j_call: TRBJ2-4; d_call: TRBD2; v_call: TRBV24-1; clone_size: -; cdr3_aa: CATSSGGAWENIQYF; cdr3_nt: TGTGCCACCAGCAGCGGGGGGGCGTGGGAAAACATTCAGTACTTC
j_call: TRBJ2-7; d_call: TRBD1; v_call: TRBV27; clone_size: few; cdr3_aa: CASSLHGTGIYEQYF; cdr3_nt: TGTGCCAGCAGTTTACATGGGACAGGGATTTACGAGCAGTACTTC
j_call: TRBJ2-1; d_call: TRBD2; v_call: TRBV6-5; clone_size: -; cdr3_aa: CASSYLAGGGEQFF; cdr3_nt: TGTGCCAGCAGTTATCTAGCGGGAGGTGGTGAGCAGTTCTTC
j_call: TRBJ2-3; d_call: TRBD2; v_call: TRBV24-1; clone_size: few; cdr3_aa: CATGTSGTSSDTQYF; cdr3_nt: TGTGCCACGGGGACTAGCGGGACTAGTTCAGATACGCAGTATTTT
j_call: TRBJ2-7; d_call: TRBD2; v_call: TRBV10-3; clone_size: -; cdr3_aa: CAISTSGRATNEQYF; cdr3_nt: TGTGCCATCTCAACGAGCGGGAGGGCCACTAACGAGCAGTACTTC
j_call: TRBJ2-7; d_call: -; v_call: TRBV15; clone_size: once; cdr3_aa: CATEQPEGERYNEQYF; cdr3_nt: TGTGCCACCGAACAACCTGAGGGGGAAAGATACAATGAGCAGTACTTC
j_call: TRBJ2-3; d_call: TRBD2; v_call: TRBV10-3; clone_size: few; cdr3_aa: CAISVKRETDTQYF; cdr3_nt: TGTGCCATCAGTGTCAAGCGGGAGACAGATACGCAGTATTTT
j_call: TRBJ2-7; d_call: -; v_call: TRBV7-2; clone_size: -; cdr3_aa: CASSLGGHNEQYF; cdr3_nt: TGTGCCAGCAGCTTAGGGGGACATAATGAGCAGTACTTC
j_call: TRBJ1-3; d_call: -; v_call: TRBV20-1; clone_size: -; cdr3_aa: CSARDRQDPSGNTIYF; cdr3_nt: TGCAGTGCTAGAGATCGGCAGGACCCCTCTGGAAACACCATATATTTT
j_call: TRBJ1-2; d_call: -; v_call: TRBV7-9; clone_size: -; cdr3_aa: CASSSNSKRYGYTF; cdr3_nt: TGTGCCAGCAGCTCAAACAGTAAACGCTATGGCTACACCTTC
j_call: TRBJ2-5; d_call: TRBD1; v_call: TRBV20-1; clone_size: -; cdr3_aa: CSARDHLQGARETQYF; cdr3_nt: TGCAGTGCTAGAGATCACTTACAGGGGGCACGGGAGACCCAGTACTTC
j_call: TRBJ2-3; d_call: -; v_call: TRBV4-3; clone_size: -; cdr3_aa: CASSQIGILEDTQYF; cdr3_nt: TGCGCCAGCAGCCAGATCGGAATACTCGAAGATACGCAGTATTTT
j_call: TRBJ1-5; d_call: -; v_call: TRBV10-3; clone_size: -; cdr3_aa: CATPDSQISNQPQHF; cdr3_nt: TGTGCCACCCCGGACAGCCAAATAAGCAATCAGCCCCAGCATTTT
j_call: TRBJ2-1; d_call: TRBD1; v_call: TRBV19; clone_size: -; cdr3_aa: CASSLFGQGIHEQFF; cdr3_nt: TGTGCCAGTAGTCTCTTCGGACAGGGGATCCATGAGCAGTTCTTC
j_call: TRBJ1-2; d_call: TRBD1; v_call: TRBV5-6; clone_size: -; cdr3_aa: CASSLDRASGYTF; cdr3_nt: TGTGCCAGCAGTCTAGACAGGGCTTCTGGCTACACCTTC
j_call: TRBJ2-5; d_call: -; v_call: TRBV6-2/TRBV6-3; clone_size: -; cdr3_aa: CAIAGTGETQYF; cdr3_nt: TGTGCCATCGCCGGGACGGGGGAGACCCAGTACTTC
j_call: TRBJ2-3; d_call: TRBD2; v_call: TRBV12-3/TRBV12-4; clone_size: -; cdr3_aa: CASSPGLAGLTGTDTQYF; cdr3_nt: TGTGCCAGCAGCCCGGGACTAGCGGGGCTGACCGGTACAGATACGCAGTATTTT
j_call: TRBJ2-5; d_call: -; v_call: TRBV10-3; clone_size: -; cdr3_aa: CAINSGGVQETQYF; cdr3_nt: TGTGCCATCAATTCGGGTGGAGTCCAAGAGACCCAGTACTTC
j_call: TRBJ1-1; d_call: -; v_call: TRBV2; clone_size: few; cdr3_aa: CARKKSRRDTEAFF; cdr3_nt: TGTGCCAGGAAAAAGTCCCGAAGGGACACTGAAGCTTTCTTT
j_call: TRBJ2-7; d_call: -; v_call: TRBV20-1; clone_size: few; cdr3_aa: CSARPLRSAYEQYF; cdr3_nt: TGCAGTGCTAGGCCTCTTCGGTCAGCCTACGAGCAGTACTTC
j_call: TRBJ2-1; d_call: TRBD1; v_call: TRBV7-3; clone_size: -; cdr3_aa: CASSPRWTGQGSNEQFF; cdr3_nt: TGTGCCAGCAGCCCTCGGTGGACGGGACAGGGTTCCAATGAGCAGTTCTTC
j_call: TRBJ1-2; d_call: -; v_call: TRBV28; clone_size: -; cdr3_aa: CASSISPLSYGYTF; cdr3_nt: TGTGCCAGCAGCATTAGCCCATTATCCTATGGCTACACCTTC
j_call: TRBJ2-6; d_call: -; v_call: TRBV29-1; clone_size: once; cdr3_aa: CSVTGDANVLTF; cdr3_nt: TGCAGCGTAACCGGGGATGCGAACGTCCTGACTTTC
j_call: TRBJ1-6; d_call: -; v_call: TRBV25-1; clone_size: -; cdr3_aa: CASSEFSRGVLHF; cdr3_nt: TGTGCCAGCAGTGAATTTAGCAGGGGAGTCCTCCACTTT
j_call: TRBJ1-1; d_call: TRBD1; v_call: TRBV6-2/TRBV6-3; clone_size: few; cdr3_aa: CASSSRQGLNTEAFF; cdr3_nt: TGTGCCAGCAGTTCCCGACAGGGGTTGAACACTGAAGCTTTCTTT
j_call: TRBJ2-7; d_call: -; v_call: TRBV7-2; clone_size: many; cdr3_aa: CASSPGFDEQYF; cdr3_nt: TGTGCCAGCAGTCCAGGCTTCGACGAGCAGTACTTC
j_call: TRBJ2-7; d_call: -; v_call: TRBV29-1; clone_size: -; cdr3_aa: CSAESGAEDEQYF; cdr3_nt: TGCAGCGCGGAGTCTGGGGCGGAGGACGAGCAGTACTTC
j_call: TRBJ2-3; d_call: -; v_call: TRBV5-1; clone_size: -; cdr3_aa: CASSFALVTDTQYF; cdr3_nt: TGCGCCAGCAGCTTCGCTCTAGTGACAGATACGCAGTATTTT
j_call: TRBJ1-6; d_call: TRBD1; v_call: TRBV6-5; clone_size: -; cdr3_aa: CASSSGGRNSPLHF; cdr3_nt: TGTGCCAGCAGTTCAGGGGGCCGCAATTCACCCCTCCACTTT